The subject of this entry is one TCR beta chain. This entry comes from a study of blood T cell repertoires in COVID-19. Sequenced by immunoSEQ multiplex PCR; TCRdb stores in-frame clones only, minus some. Of a few hundred thousand clones in the sample, 87% were seen once. The J segment lost 0 bases and the V segment lost 3 bases, leaving 5 bases of the junction unmatched. The CDR3 is 16 amino acids. Per the germline V gene, CDR1 is SNHLY and CDR2 is FYNNEI. Sequencing was carried out using peripheral blood. This TCR was recovered from a man aged 18-30 years with active or convalescent COVID-19. The chain is built from TRBV2 and TRBJ2-1, with 7 bases identical to TRBD2. CDR3 bases: TGTGCCAGCAGTGAGATTGGCGGGAGCTCCTACAATGAGCAGTTCTTC. This encodes CASSEIGGSSYNEQFF.